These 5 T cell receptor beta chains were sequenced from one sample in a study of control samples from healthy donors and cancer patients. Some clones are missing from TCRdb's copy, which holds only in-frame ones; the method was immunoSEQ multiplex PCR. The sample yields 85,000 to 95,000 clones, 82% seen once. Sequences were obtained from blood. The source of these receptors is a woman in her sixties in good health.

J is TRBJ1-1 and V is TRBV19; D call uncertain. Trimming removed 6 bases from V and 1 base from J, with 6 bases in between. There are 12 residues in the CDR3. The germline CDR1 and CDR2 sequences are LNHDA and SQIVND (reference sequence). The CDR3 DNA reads TGTGCCAGTAGGGTGGCGAACACTGAAGCTTTCTTT. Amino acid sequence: CASRVANTEAFF.

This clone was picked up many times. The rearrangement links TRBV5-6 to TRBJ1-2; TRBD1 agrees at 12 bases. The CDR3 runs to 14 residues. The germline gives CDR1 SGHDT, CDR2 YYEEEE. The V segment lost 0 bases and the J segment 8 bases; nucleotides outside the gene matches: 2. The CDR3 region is CASSLVGTGGGYTF. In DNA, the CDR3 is TGTGCCAGCAGCTTGGTCGGGACAGGGGGCGGCTACACCTTC.

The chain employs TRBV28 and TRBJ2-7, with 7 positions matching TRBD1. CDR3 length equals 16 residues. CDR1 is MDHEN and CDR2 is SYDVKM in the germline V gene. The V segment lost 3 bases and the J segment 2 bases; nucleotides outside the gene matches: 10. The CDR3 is CASSFMSWDSTYEQYF. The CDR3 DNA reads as TGTGCCAGCAGTTTCATGTCGTGGGACAGCACCTACGAGCAGTACTTC.

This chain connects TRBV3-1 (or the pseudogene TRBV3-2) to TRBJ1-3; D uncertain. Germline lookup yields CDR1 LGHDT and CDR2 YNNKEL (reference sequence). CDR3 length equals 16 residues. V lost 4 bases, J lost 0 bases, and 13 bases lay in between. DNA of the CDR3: TGTGCCAGCAGCCCGAGCAGTTCCAGCTCTGGAAACACCATATATTTT. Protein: CASSPSSSSSGNTIYF.

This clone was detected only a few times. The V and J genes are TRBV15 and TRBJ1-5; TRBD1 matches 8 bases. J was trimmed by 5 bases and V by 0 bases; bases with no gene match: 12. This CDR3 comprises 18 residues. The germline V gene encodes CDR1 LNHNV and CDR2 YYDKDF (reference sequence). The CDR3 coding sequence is TGTGCCACCAGCAGAGAACCGGGACAGGTTTCTTGGGATCAGCCCCAGCATTTT. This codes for CATSREPGQVSWDQPQHF.